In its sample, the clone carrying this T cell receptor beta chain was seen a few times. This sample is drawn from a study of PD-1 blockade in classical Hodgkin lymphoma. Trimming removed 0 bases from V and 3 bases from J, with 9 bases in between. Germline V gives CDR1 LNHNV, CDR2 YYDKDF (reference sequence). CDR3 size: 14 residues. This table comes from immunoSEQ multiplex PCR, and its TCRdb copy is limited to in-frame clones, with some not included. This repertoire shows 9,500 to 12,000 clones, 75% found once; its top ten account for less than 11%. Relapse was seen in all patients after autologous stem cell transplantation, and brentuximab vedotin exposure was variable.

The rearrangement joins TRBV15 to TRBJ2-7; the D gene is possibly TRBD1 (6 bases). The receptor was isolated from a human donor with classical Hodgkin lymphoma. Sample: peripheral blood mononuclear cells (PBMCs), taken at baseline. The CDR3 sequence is CATSRDRGSYEQYF. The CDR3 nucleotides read TGTGCCACCAGCAGAGACAGGGGAAGCTACGAGCAGTACTTC. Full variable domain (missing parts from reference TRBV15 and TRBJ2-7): DAMVIQNPRYQVTQFGKPVTLSCSQTLNHNVMYWYQQKSSQAPKLLFHYYDKDFNNEADTPDNFQSRRPNTSFCFLDIRSPGLGDTAMYLCATSRDRGSYEQYFGPGTRLTVT.